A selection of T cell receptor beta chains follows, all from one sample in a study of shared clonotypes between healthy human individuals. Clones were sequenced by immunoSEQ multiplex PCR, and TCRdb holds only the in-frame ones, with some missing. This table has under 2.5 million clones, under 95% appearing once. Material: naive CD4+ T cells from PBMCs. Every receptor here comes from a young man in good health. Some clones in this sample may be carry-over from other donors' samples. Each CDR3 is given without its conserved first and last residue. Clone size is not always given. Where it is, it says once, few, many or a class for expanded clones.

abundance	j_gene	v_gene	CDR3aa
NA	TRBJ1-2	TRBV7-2	ASSLSDGYYGYT
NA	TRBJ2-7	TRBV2	ASSRRAGGDEQY
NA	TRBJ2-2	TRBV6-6	ASISGINTGELF
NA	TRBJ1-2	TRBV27	ASGPRTGIGGYT
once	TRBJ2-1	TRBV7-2	ASSLGSSSYNEQF
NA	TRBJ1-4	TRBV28	ASSPLPGTDEKLF
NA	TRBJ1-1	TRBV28	ASSGQGVAF
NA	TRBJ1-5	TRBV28	AHDRKDGQPQH
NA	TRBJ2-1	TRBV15	ATSLNSKPVYNEQF
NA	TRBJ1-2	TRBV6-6	ASSRIRQGDGYT
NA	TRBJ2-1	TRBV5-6	ASSSLAGGHGEQF
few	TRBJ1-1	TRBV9	ASSVVTGVNTEAF
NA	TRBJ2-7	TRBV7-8	ASSLENSYEQY
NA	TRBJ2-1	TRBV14	ASNQAGRGTYNEQF
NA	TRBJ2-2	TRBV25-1	ASSGSGTGGGGELF
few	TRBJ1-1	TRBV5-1	ASSPDRMNTEAF
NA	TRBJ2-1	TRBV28	ASSPLSGGSSYNEQF
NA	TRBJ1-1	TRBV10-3	AISESGLNTEAF
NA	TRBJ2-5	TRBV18	ASSPLLEETQY
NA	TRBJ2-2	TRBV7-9	AGQTWGGDTGELF
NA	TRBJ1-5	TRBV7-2	ASSFGSQPQH
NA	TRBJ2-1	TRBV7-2	ASSLGWGEQF
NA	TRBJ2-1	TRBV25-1	ASKDSYNEQF
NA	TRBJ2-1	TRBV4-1	ASSQVGWEASSYNEQF
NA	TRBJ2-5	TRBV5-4	ASSLGVTSGKGETQY
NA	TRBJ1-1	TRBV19	ASSIESEYTEAF
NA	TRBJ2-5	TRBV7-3	ASSLDRGELETQY
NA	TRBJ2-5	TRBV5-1	ASGTSGSKETQY
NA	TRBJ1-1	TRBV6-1	ASSPLSDRAEAF
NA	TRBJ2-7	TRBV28	ASKGWGTYEQY
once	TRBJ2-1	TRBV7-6	ASSRTGSYNEQF
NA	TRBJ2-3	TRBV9	ASSVEPRADTQY
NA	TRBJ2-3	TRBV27	ASRNQNIRTDTQY
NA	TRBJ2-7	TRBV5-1	ASSLIATSGEQY
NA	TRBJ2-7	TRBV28	ASSLASGQIVGYEQY
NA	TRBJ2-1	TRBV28	ASSPLAGGREQF
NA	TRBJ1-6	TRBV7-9	ASSLLTRVNSPLH
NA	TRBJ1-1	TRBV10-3	AISDRGSTEAF
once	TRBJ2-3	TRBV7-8	ASSLILLSGGTDTQY
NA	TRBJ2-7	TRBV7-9	ASSLRLAGQPYEQY
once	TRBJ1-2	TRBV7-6	ASSLDGVGYT
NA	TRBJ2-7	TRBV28	ASSLQTVEQY
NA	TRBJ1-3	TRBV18	ASSPTTDSGNTIY
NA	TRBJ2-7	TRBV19	ASSIGPVSSYEQY
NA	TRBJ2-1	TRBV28	ASTTRAHEQF
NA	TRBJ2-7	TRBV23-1	ASSYRDRGPYEQY
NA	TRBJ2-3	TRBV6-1	ASRWRRSTDTQY
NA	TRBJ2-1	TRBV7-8	ASSLVPGASYNEQF
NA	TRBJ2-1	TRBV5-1	ATGGSYNEQF
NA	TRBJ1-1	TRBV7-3	ASGRGQNTEAF
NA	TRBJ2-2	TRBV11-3	ASSETHLLAANTGELF
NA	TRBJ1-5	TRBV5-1	ASSLAGPPFSAQH
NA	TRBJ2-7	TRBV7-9	ASSPRGSGSSYEQY
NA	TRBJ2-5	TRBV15	ATSRDRDFQETQY